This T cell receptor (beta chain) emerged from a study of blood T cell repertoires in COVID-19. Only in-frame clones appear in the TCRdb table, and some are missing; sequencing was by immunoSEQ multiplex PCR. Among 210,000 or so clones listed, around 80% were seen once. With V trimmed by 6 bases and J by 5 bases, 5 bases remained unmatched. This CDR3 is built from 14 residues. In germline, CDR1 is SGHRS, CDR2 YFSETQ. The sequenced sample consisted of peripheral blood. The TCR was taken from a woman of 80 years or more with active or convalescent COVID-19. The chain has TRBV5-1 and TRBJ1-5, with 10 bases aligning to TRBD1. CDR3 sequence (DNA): TGCGCCAGCAACTTAGGGACAGGGGATCAGCCCCAGCATTTT. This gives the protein CASNLGTGDQPQHF.